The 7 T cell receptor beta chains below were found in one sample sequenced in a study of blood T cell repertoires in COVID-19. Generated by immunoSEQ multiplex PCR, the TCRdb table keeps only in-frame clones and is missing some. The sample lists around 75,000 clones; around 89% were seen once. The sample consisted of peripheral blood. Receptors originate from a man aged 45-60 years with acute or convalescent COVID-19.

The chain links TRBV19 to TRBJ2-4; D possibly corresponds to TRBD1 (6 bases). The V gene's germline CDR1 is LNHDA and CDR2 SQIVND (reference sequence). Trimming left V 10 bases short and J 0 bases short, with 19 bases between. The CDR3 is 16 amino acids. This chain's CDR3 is CATTPTGALAKNIQYF. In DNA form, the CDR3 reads TGTGCCACAACCCCGACAGGCGCACTAGCCAAAAACATTCAGTACTTC.

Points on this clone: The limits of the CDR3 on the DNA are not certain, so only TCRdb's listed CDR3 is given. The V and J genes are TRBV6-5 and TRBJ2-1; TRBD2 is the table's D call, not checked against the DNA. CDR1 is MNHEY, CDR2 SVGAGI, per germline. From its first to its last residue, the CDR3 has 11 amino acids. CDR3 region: CASSTSDEQFF.

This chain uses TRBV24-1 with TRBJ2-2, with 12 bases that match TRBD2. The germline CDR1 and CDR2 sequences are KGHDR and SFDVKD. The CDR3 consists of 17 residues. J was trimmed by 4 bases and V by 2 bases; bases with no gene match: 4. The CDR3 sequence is CATSDSSGRATTGELFF. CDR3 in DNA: TGTGCCACCAGTGATTCTAGCGGGAGGGCGACCACCGGGGAGCTGTTTTTT.

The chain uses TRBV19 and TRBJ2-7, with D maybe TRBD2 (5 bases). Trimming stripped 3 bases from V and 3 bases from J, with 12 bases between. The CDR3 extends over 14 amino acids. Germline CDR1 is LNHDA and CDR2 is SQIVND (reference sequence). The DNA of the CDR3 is TGTGCCAGTAGTATTACCCCAGGAGGCTACGAGCAGTACTTC. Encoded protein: CASSITPGGYEQYF. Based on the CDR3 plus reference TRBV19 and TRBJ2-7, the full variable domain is DGGITQSPKYLFRKEGQNVTLSCEQNLNHDAMYWYRQDPGQGLRLIYYSQIVNDFQKGDIAEGYSVSREKKESFPLTVTSAQKNPTAFYLCASSITPGGYEQYFGPGTRLTVT.

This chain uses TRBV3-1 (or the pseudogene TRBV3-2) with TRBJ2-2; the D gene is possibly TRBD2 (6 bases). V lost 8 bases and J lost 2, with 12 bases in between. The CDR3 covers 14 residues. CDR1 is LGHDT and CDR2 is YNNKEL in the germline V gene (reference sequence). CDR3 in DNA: TGTGCCAGCCGCCCCGGGGGAAACACCGGGGAGCTGTTTTTT. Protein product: CASRPGGNTGELFF.

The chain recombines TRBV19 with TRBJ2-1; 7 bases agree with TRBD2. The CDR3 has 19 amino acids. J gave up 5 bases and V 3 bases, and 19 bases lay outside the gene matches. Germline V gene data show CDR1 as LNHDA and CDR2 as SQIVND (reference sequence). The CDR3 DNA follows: TGTGCCAGTAGTATGGTCCCGGCGGGAGCCGTATATCGAAACAATGAGCAGTTCTTC. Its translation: CASSMVPAGAVYRNNEQFF.

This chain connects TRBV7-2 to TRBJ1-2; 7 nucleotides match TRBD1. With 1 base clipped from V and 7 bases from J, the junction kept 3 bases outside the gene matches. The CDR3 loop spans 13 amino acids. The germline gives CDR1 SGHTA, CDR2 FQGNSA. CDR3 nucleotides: TGTGCCAGCAGCTTAGAGGGGGCAAGTGGCTACACCTTC. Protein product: CASSLEGASGYTF.